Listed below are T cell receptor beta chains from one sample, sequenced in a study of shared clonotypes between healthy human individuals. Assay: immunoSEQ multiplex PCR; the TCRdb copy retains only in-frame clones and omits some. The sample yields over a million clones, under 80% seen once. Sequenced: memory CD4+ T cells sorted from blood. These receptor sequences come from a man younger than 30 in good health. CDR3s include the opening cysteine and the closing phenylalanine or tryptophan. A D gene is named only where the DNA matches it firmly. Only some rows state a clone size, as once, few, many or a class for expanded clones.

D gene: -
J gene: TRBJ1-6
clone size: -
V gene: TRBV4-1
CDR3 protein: CASSQDRSNNSPLHF
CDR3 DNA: TGCGCCAGCAGCCAAGATCGAAGCAATAATTCACCCCTCCACTTT

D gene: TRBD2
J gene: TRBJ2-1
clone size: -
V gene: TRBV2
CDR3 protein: CASSPYVGSGSLGINEQFF
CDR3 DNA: TGTGCCAGCAGCCCCTACGTAGGTAGCGGGAGCCTAGGGATCAATGAGCAGTTCTTC

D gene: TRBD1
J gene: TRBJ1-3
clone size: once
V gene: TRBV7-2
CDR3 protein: CASSSRQGSGNTIYF
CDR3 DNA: TGTGCCAGCAGCTCCCGACAGGGTTCTGGAAACACCATATATTTT

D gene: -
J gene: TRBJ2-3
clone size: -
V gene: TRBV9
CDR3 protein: CASSNSLIFDTQYF
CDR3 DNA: TGTGCCAGCAGCAATTCACTGATTTTCGATACGCAGTATTTT

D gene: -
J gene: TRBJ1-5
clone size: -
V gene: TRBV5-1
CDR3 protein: CASSLEGASNQPQHF
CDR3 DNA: TGCGCCAGCAGCTTGGAGGGCGCTAGCAATCAGCCCCAGCATTTT

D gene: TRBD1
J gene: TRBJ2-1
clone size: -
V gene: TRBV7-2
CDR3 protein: CASSATTTGGQFF
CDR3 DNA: TGTGCCAGCAGCGCAACAACGACAGGGGGGCAGTTCTTC

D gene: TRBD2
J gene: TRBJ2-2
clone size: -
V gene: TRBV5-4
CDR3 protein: CASSLGGSFSNTGELFF
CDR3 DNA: TGTGCCAGCAGCTTAGGCGGGAGCTTCTCGAACACCGGGGAGCTGTTTTTT

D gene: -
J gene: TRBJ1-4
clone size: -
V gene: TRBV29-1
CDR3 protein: CSVDSGGDEKLFF
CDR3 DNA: TGCAGCGTTGATTCCGGGGGCGATGAAAAACTGTTTTTT

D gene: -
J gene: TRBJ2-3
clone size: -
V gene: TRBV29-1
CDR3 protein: CSVPVAGTDTQYF
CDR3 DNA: TGCAGCGTTCCGGTAGCGGGCACAGATACGCAGTATTTT

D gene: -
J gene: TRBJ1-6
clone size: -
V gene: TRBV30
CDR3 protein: CAWTGSSYNSPLHF
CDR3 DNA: TGTGCCTGGACCGGGAGCTCCTATAATTCACCCCTCCACTTT

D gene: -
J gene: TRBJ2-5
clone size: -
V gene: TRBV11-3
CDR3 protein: CASSSGAGGYQETQYF
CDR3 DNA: TGTGCCAGCAGCTCTGGTGCAGGGGGGTACCAAGAGACCCAGTACTTC

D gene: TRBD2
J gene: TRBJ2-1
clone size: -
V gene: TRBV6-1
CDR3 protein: CASSEERGGQFF
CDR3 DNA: TGTGCCAGCAGTGAAGAGCGGGGGGGCCAGTTCTTC

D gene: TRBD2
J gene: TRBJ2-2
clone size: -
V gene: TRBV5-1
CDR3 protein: CASSLAGGGNTGELFF
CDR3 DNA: TGCGCCAGCAGCTTGGCCGGCGGGGGGAACACCGGGGAGCTGTTTTTT

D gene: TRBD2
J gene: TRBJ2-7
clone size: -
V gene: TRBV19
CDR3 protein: CASRTSGIYEQYF
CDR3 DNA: TGTGCCAGTAGAACTAGCGGTATCTACGAGCAGTACTTC

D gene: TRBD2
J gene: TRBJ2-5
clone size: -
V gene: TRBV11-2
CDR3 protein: CASSLGSGGGTQETQYF
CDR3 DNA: TGTGCCAGCAGCTTGGGCAGCGGGGGAGGAACCCAAGAGACCCAGTACTTC

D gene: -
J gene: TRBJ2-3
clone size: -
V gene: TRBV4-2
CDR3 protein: CASSQEPDRTDTQYF
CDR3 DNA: TGTGCCAGCAGCCAAGAGCCCGACCGCACAGATACGCAGTATTTT

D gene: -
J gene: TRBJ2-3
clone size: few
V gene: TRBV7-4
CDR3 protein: CASSSSLPSGSTDTQYF
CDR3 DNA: TGTGCCAGCAGCTCCTCCCTGCCCAGCGGGAGCACAGATACGCAGTATTTT

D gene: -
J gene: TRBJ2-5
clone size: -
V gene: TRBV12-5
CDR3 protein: CASEGGTEETQYF
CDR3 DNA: TGTGCTAGTGAAGGCGGTACGGAAGAGACCCAGTACTTC

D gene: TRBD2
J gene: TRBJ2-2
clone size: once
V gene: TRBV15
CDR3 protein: CATERESGGELFF
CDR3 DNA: TGTGCCACCGAGCGGGAGTCCGGCGGGGAGCTGTTTTTT

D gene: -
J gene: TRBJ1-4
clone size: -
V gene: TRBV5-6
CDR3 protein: CASSPGHGNEKLFF
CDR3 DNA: TGTGCCAGCAGCCCGGGACACGGTAATGAAAAACTGTTTTTT

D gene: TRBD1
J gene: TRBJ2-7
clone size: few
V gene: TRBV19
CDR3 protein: CASSVGTGPNEQYF
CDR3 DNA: TGTGCCAGTAGTGTTGGGACAGGGCCCAACGAGCAGTACTTC

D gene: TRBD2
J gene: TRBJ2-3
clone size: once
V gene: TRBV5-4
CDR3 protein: CASSLALGLVTDTQYF
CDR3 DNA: TGTGCCAGCAGCTTGGCTCTTGGACTAGTCACAGATACGCAGTATTTT

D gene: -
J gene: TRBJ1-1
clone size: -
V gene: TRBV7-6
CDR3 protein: CASSLNLRGAANTEAFF
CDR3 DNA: TGTGCCAGCAGCTTAAATTTGCGGGGAGCAGCGAACACTGAAGCTTTCTTT

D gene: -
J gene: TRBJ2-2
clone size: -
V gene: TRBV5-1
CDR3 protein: CASTRGAQNTGELFF
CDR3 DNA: TGCGCCAGCACAAGGGGGGCGCAGAACACCGGGGAGCTGTTTTTT

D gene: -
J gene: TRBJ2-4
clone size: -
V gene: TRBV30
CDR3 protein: CAWKLDKGDIQYF
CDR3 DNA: TGTGCCTGGAAGCTGGATAAGGGGGACATTCAGTACTTC

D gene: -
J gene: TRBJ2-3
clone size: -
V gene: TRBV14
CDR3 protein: CASSQGTWADTQYF
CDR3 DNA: TGTGCCAGCAGCCAAGGGACATGGGCAGATACGCAGTATTTT

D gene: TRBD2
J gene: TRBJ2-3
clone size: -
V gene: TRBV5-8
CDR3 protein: CASSPSGRWATDTQYF
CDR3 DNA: TGTGCCAGCAGCCCATCCGGGAGGTGGGCCACAGATACGCAGTATTTT

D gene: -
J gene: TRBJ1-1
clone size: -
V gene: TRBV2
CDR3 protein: CASSQGGGNTEAFF
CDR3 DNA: TGTGCCAGCAGCCAGGGAGGGGGGAACACTGAAGCTTTCTTT

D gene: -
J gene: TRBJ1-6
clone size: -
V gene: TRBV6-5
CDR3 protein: CASSYSPTGPGSPLHF
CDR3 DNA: TGTGCCAGCAGTTACTCTCCGACAGGACCGGGATCACCCCTCCACTTT

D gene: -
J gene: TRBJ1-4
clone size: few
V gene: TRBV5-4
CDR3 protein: CASSFSGNEKLFF
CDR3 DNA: TGTGCCAGCAGCTTCTCCGGTAATGAAAAACTGTTTTTT

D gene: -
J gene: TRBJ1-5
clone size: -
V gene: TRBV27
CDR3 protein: CASSLYGQNQPQHF
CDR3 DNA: TGTGCCAGCAGTTTATATGGACAAAATCAGCCCCAGCATTTT

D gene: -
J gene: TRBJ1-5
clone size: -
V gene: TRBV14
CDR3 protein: CASSRAAEGGSNQPQHF
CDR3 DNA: TGTGCCAGCAGCCGCGCAGCAGAAGGGGGGAGCAATCAGCCCCAGCATTTT

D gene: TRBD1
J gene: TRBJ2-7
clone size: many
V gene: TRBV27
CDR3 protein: CASSVIRGQGYEQYF
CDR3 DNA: TGTGCCAGCAGTGTGATCCGGGGACAGGGTTACGAGCAGTACTTC

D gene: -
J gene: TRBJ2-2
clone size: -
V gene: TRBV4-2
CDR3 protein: CASSQERGNTGELFF
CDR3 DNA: TGTGCCAGCAGCCAAGAGCGGGGGAACACCGGGGAGCTGTTTTTT

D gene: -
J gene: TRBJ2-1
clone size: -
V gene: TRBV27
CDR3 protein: CASRPPGTGNEQFF
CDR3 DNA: TGTGCCAGCAGGCCCCCGGGAACAGGTAATGAGCAGTTCTTC

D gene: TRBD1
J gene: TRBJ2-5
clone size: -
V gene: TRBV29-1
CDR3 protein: CSVGGGAGLETQYF
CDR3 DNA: TGCAGCGTTGGAGGGGGCGCGGGTCTGGAGACCCAGTACTTC

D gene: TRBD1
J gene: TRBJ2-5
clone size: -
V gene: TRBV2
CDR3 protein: CASGQEETQYF
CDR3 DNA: TGTGCCAGCGGACAGGAAGAGACCCAGTACTTC

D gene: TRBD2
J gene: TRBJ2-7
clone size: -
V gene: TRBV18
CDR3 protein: CASSPGRGTYEQYF
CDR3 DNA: TGTGCCAGCTCACCAGGGCGGGGGACCTACGAGCAGTACTTC

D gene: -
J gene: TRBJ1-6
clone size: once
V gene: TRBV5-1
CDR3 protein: CASSLEGNYNSPLHF
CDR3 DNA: TGCGCCAGCAGCTTGGAGGGGAACTATAATTCACCCCTCCACTTT

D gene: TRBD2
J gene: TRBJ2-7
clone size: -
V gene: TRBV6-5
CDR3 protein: CASSYGTSGPYEQYF
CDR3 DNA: TGTGCCAGCAGTTACGGGACTAGCGGACCGTACGAGCAGTACTTC

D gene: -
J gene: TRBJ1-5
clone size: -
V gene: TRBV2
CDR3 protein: CASRDNNQPQHF
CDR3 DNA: TGTGCCAGCAGGGATAACAATCAGCCCCAGCATTTT

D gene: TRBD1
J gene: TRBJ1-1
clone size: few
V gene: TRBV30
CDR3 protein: CAWSTGGGTEAFF
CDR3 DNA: TGTGCCTGGAGTACAGGGGGTGGAACTGAAGCTTTCTTT

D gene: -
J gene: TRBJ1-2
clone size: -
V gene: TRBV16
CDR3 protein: CASSQSSGVYGYTF
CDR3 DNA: TGTGCCAGCAGCCAATCCTCGGGGGTATATGGCTACACCTTC

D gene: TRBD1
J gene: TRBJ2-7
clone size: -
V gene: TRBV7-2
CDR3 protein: CASSFGTGREQYF
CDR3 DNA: TGTGCCAGCAGCTTCGGGACAGGACGCGAGCAGTACTTC

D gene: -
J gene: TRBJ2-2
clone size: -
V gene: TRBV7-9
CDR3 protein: CASSFSTEGGELFF
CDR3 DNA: TGTGCCAGCAGCTTTTCGACCGAGGGCGGGGAGCTGTTTTTT

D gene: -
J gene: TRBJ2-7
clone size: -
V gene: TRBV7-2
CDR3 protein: CASNRLGGYEQYF
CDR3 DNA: TGTGCCAGCAATCGATTGGGAGGCTACGAGCAGTACTTC

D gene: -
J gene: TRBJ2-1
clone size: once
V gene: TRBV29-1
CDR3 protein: CSASGTHNEQFF
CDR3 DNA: TGCAGCGCATCCGGGACTCACAATGAGCAGTTCTTC

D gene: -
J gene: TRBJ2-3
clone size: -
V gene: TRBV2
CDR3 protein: CASSRIWGPTDTQYF
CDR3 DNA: TGTGCCAGCAGTCGAATCTGGGGGCCGACAGATACGCAGTATTTT

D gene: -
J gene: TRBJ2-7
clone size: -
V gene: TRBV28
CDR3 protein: CASSSQTGPPYEQYF
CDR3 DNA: TGTGCCAGCAGTTCCCAGACAGGCCCCCCCTACGAGCAGTACTTC

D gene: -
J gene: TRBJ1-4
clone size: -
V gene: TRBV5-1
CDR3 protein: CASSRSDNEKLFF
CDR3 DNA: TGCGCCAGCAGCCGGTCAGACAATGAAAAACTGTTTTTT

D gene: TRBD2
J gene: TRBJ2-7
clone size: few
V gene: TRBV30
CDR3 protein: CAWSVSSGRRSEQYF
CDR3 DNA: TGTGCCTGGAGTGTATCTAGCGGGAGGAGGAGCGAGCAGTACTTC

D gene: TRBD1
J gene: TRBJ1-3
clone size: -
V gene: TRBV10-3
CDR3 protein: CAISVGQGVTGNTIYF
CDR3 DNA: TGTGCCATCAGTGTCGGACAGGGGGTGACTGGAAACACCATATATTTT